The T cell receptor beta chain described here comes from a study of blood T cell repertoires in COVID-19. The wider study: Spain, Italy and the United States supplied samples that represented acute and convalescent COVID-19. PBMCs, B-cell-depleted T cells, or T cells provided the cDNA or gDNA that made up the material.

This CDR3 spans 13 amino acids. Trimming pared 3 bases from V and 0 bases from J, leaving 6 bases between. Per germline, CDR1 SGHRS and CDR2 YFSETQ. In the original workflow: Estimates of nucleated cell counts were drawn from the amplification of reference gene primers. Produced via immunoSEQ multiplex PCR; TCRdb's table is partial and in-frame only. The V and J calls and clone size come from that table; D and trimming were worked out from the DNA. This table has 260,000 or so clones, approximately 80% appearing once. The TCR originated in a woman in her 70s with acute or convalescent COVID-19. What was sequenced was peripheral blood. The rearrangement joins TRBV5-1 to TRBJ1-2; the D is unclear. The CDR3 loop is CASSSSANYGYTF. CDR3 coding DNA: TGCGCCAGCAGCTCGTCAGCTAACTATGGCTACACCTTC.